A single T cell receptor beta chain is shown here with its context. Original processing methods: Nucleated cell counts were estimated from reference gene primer amplification. Profiling relied on immunoSEQ multiplex PCR, and the TCRdb table lists in-frame clones only, not all of them. V, J and clone size derive from that table, while D and trimming were established from the DNA sequence. The table shows 180,000 or so clones, with about 91% occurring only once. This sample was taken from a study of blood T cell repertoires in COVID-19. Looking at the study overall: The samples span acute and convalescent COVID-19 from the United States, Italy and Spain. T cells, B-cell-depleted T cells, or PBMCs provided the cDNA or gDNA that served as material.

The germline V and J ends were trimmed by 2 bases and 5 bases, with 9 bases remaining between them. The germline gives CDR1 MDHEN, CDR2 SYDVKM. This CDR3 is 13 amino acids long. This chain joins TRBV28 and TRBJ1-1, with D tentatively TRBD1 (5 bases). This TCR derives from a woman aged 25 to 39 with acute or convalescent COVID-19. Source material: peripheral blood. The CDR3: CASSLRGGTEAFF. As DNA, the CDR3 is TGTGCCAGCAGTTTAAGGGGAGGGACTGAAGCTTTCTTT.